The 17 T cell receptor beta chains below come from one sample, sequenced in a study of T cells in Graves' hyperthyroidism and ophthalmopathy. Amplification targeted TCR beta CDR3 regions from RNA transcripts. The TCR CDR3 was amplified in a first-round RT-PCR using the HTBI primer set. MiXCR, applied by TCRdb to the multiplex PCR reads, yields one record per CDR3 protein. In the table there are 500,000 or so distinct CDR3 sequences, about a sixth of which are singletons. Source material: blood. These receptors were taken from a woman aged 18-29 years with Graves' ophthalmopathy.

The chain carries TRBV28 and TRBJ2-7, with 7 positions matching TRBD1. With V trimmed by 1 base and J by 2 bases, 14 bases remained unmatched. This CDR3 has 18 residues. Germline V lookup: CDR1 MDHEN, CDR2 SYDVKM. The CDR3 DNA sequence: TGTGCCAGCAGTTTATTAGTTCGTATGACAGGGTGGACCTACGAGCAGTACTTC. It specifies CASSLLVRMTGWTYEQYF.

The table lists this clonotype with many counts. For the CDR3, the DNA is TGTGCCTGGAGTGTTCGTTCGGCTGGGGCCAACGTCCTGACTTTC. Translated: CAWSVRSAGANVLTF. The chain carries TRBV30 and TRBJ2-6; D is unresolved. The germline V and J ends were trimmed by 0 bases and 2 bases, with 8 bases remaining between them. CDR1 is GTSNPN, CDR2 SVGIG, per germline (reference sequence). CDR3 length equals 15 residues.

At least ten counts were recorded for this clonotype. The chain employs TRBV30 and TRBJ2-2; no definite D call. V gave up 2 bases and J gave up 6 bases, with 7 bases separating them. This CDR3 is built from 12 residues. CDR1 is GTSNPN, CDR2 SVGIG, per germline (reference sequence). The CDR3 is CAWSFSAGELFF. In DNA, the CDR3 is TGTGCCTGGAGTTTTTCGGCCGGGGAGCTGTTTTTT.

This rearrangement joins TRBV19 to TRBJ1-5, with a tentative D call TRBD1 (5 bases). This CDR3 has 14 amino acids. Trimming cost V 3 bases and J 3 bases, with 9 bases left between them. Germline CDR1 reads LNHDA; CDR2 reads SQIVND (reference sequence). The DNA of the CDR3 is TGTGCCAGTAGTATGGGGGGTACCAATCAGCCCCAGCATTTT. Translation: CASSMGGTNQPQHF.

The chain recombines TRBV20-1 with TRBJ2-5, with TRBD1 matching over 9 bases. The CDR3 contains 15 residues. V gave up 6 bases and J gave up 1 base; unmatched junction bases: 9. Germline V gene lookup returns CDR1 DFQATT and CDR2 SNEGSKA (reference sequence). The CDR3 sequence: CSAYNGQGSQETQYF. CDR3 DNA sequence: TGCAGTGCATATAACGGACAGGGGTCCCAAGAGACCCAGTACTTC.

The rearrangement joins TRBV5-8 to TRBJ2-3; TRBD1 matches 7 bases. The length of the CDR3 is 13 residues. V dropped 4 bases and J dropped 1; count of bases not matched to a gene: 0. The germline CDR1 and CDR2 sequences are SGHTS and YDEGEE. CDR3 DNA sequence: TGTGCCAGCAGCGGGACAGGCACAGATACGCAGTATTTT. Its translation is CASSGTGTDTQYF.

The V call is TRBV6-2 or TRBV6-3, the J call TRBJ2-6; D not certain. The CDR3 totals 15 residues. The V gene's germline CDR1 is MNHEY and CDR2 SVGEGT. Trimming cost V 6 bases and J 2 bases, with 11 bases left between them. The CDR3 DNA is TGTGCCAGCAGCTTTGACCGGGCTGGGGCCAACGTCCTGACTTTC. Protein product: CASSFDRAGANVLTF.

This clonotype showed up many times. V gene TRBV6-1 combines with J gene TRBJ2-1, with 7 positions matching TRBD1. The trim removed 7 bases at V and 8 bases at J, leaving 11 bases unmatched. The CDR3 extends over 14 amino acids. CDR1 is MNHNS, CDR2 SASEGT, per germline. CDR3 loop: CASTDRAGRDEQFF. CDR3 coding DNA: TGTGCCAGCACCGACAGGGCAGGCAGGGATGAGCAGTTCTTC.

V and J are TRBV28 and TRBJ1-6, with no clear D. Deletions cut 6 bases from V and 9 bases from J, with 12 bases between. Germline lookup yields CDR1 MDHEN and CDR2 SYDVKM. The CDR3 is 13 amino acids. The CDR3 region is CASSLVGRSPLHF. The CDR3 DNA is TGTGCCAGCAGCTTGGTAGGCCGTTCACCCCTCCACTTT.

This clonotype was observed many times. This rearrangement joins TRBV5-5 to TRBJ2-5, with a tentative D call TRBD1 (6 bases). V lost 3 bases and J 2 bases, leaving 11 bases between the germline ends. Germline CDR1 and CDR2: SGHKS and YYEKEE (reference sequence). The CDR3 is 14 amino acids. CDR3 sequence: CASSSRTVQETQYF. CDR3 bases: TGTGCCAGCAGCTCCCGGACAGTTCAAGAGACCCAGTACTTC.

This clonotype has only a few counts. This chain joins TRBV6-1 and TRBJ2-2; D call uncertain. V gave up 5 bases and J gave up 4 bases, with 11 bases separating them. CDR3 length: 14 amino acids. Germline V gene data show CDR1 as MNHNS and CDR2 as SASEGT. The CDR3 coding sequence is TGTGCCAGCAGTAAGACGCTCGGCACCGGGGAGCTGTTTTTT. Its translation: CASSKTLGTGELFF.

This chain connects TRBV4-1 to TRBJ2-1; 10 bases are a match to TRBD1. Germline lookup yields CDR1 MGHRA and CDR2 YSYEKL. The CDR3 runs 17 residues. The J segment lost 5 bases and the V segment lost 4 bases, leaving 11 bases of the junction unmatched. The CDR3 sequence: CASSLILGQGYDNEQFF. The CDR3 DNA reads as TGCGCCAGCAGCCTTATTTTGGGACAGGGGTATGACAATGAGCAGTTCTTC.

V usage is TRBV7-9 and J usage is TRBJ1-1, with D hard to call. Germline CDR1 SEHNR, CDR2 FQNEAQ (reference sequence). The V end lost 0 bases, the J end lost 0 bases, and 20 bases lay between the germline ends. This CDR3 contains 19 residues. The CDR3 bases are TGTGCCAGCAGCTTAGCGGAAATCTTCACAGCGAGTATGAACACTGAAGCTTTCTTT. As protein: CASSLAEIFTASMNTEAFF.

This clonotype has more than one count but fewer than ten. The CDR3 is CASSWLAGAPNTGELFF. The CDR3 DNA reads as TGTGCCAGCAGTTGGTTAGCGGGGGCCCCGAACACCGGGGAGCTGTTTTTT. The chain couples TRBV27 to TRBJ2-2, with 9 bases aligning to TRBD2. Germline CDR1 reads MNHEY; CDR2 reads SMNVEV (reference sequence). The V and J ends lost 4 bases and 0 bases, in that order; junction bases with no gene match: 6. CDR3 size: 17 residues.

The J gene is TRBJ2-1, the V gene TRBV5-1, with TRBD2 matching over 10 bases. Looked up from germline, CDR1 is SGHRS and CDR2 is YFSETQ. The CDR3 runs 16 residues. V lost 4 bases, J lost 1 base, and 5 bases stayed unmatched. CDR3 residues: CASSNLAGVSYNEQFF. CDR3 in DNA: TGCGCCAGCAGCAACCTAGCGGGAGTGTCCTACAATGAGCAGTTCTTC.

This clonotype occurred many times. DNA of the CDR3: TGCGCCAGCAGCCAGGGAACCGTTAGATATGGCTACACCTTC. Amino acids: CASSQGTVRYGYTF. V gene TRBV5-1 combines with J gene TRBJ1-2; perhaps TRBD1 as D (5 bases). V lost 4 bases to trimming and J lost 5 bases, with 15 bases between them. CDR1 SGHRS and CDR2 YFSETQ come from the germline V gene. The CDR3 has 14 residues.

This rearrangement joins TRBV10-3 to TRBJ1-3; a weak D match, TRBD1 (5 bases). The germline gives CDR1 ENHRY, CDR2 SYGVKD. The CDR3 extends over 16 amino acids. Trimming removed 2 bases at V and 0 bases at J, with 11 bases between. CDR3 in amino acids: CAISEQVGGSGNTIYF. DNA for the CDR3: TGTGCCATCAGTGAGCAGGTTGGGGGCTCTGGAAACACCATATATTTT.